This T cell receptor beta chain emerged from a study of cytomegalovirus exposure and HLA in healthy donors. Background on the study: Under 90% of a few hundred genotyped donors fell in the Caucasian-associated ancestry cluster.

Use of 60 Vbeta and 13 Jbeta primers characterized the PCR. Some clones are missing from TCRdb's copy, which holds only in-frame ones; the method was immunoSEQ multiplex PCR. Among some 110,000 clones listed, 79% were seen once. The CDR3 totals 15 residues. V lost 1 base and J lost 4; bases outside the gene matches: 5. The germline CDR1 and CDR2 sequences are SEHNR and FQNEAQ (reference sequence). This clonotype was sampled from a woman between 18 and 29 years old in good health and CMV-seropositive. Sequenced material: PBMCs. The chain joins TRBV7-9 to TRBJ1-1, with 8 nucleotides matching TRBD1. The CDR3 spells CASSLVTGDSTEAFF. The CDR3 DNA sequence: TGTGCCAGCAGCTTAGTGACAGGGGACTCCACTGAAGCTTTCTTT.